Each of the 14 T cell receptor beta chains below was sequenced from the same sample in a study of blood T cell repertoires in COVID-19 (dated by TCRdb to about 2020). Library creation used the immunoSEQ multiplex PCR assay. TCRdb limited this immuneACCESS table to in-frame rearrangements with V and J called. A share of clones is missing; checked studies link under half to unresolved V genes, and the rest is unexplained. A total of 200,000 to 250,000 clones appear in this sample, about 83% of them only once. Clones ranked in the top ten supply roughly 2.9% of the sample. The sample was peripheral blood. These receptors were obtained from a man in his fifties with active or convalescent COVID-19.

V gene TRBV7-9 combines with J gene TRBJ1-1, with D unresolved. Trimming removed 0 bases at V and 7 bases at J, with 15 bases between. In germline, CDR1 is SEHNR, CDR2 FQNEAQ (reference sequence). CDR3 size: 15 residues. The CDR3 region is CASSLAGRQFGEAFF. In nucleotides, the CDR3 is TGTGCCAGCAGCTTAGCGGGCAGGCAGTTTGGTGAAGCTTTCTTT. Supplemented by reference TRBV7-9 and TRBJ1-1, the full variable domain reads DTGVSQNPRHKITKRGQNVTFRCDPISEHNRLYWYRQTLGQGPEFLTYFQNEAQLEKSRLLSDRFSAERPKGSFSTLEIQRTEQGDSAMYLCASSLAGRQFGEAFFGQGTRLTVV.

This clone was detected only a few times. The chain links TRBV4-2 to TRBJ1-2, with 10 positions matching TRBD1. In germline, CDR1 is LGHNA, CDR2 YNFKEQ. V lost 4 bases, J lost 2 bases, and 13 bases stayed unmatched. The CDR3 covers 18 residues. The CDR3 DNA reads as TGTGCCAGCAGCCCCCTAGGACAGGGGGATTGGATAAACTATGGCTACACCTTC. It translates to CASSPLGQGDWINYGYTF.

The chain links TRBV5-1 to TRBJ1-1, with 9 bases that match TRBD1. V lost 5 bases and J lost 1; bases outside the gene matches: 6. The CDR3 consists of 15 residues. Germline assignment: CDR1 SGHRS and CDR2 YFSETQ. CDR3 bases: TGCGCCAGCAGTTACAGGGGGCGGACGAACACTGAAGCTTTCTTT. This gives the protein CASSYRGRTNTEAFF.

The chain links TRBV19 to TRBJ1-5; D is uncertain. CDR3 length: 13 residues. V was pared by 0 bases and J by 5 bases, with 5 bases between. Germline CDR1 and CDR2: LNHDA and SQIVND (reference sequence). The CDR3 here is CASSIESYQPQHF. DNA of the CDR3: TGTGCCAGTAGTATAGAATCCTATCAGCCCCAGCATTTT.

V is TRBV9 and J is TRBJ1-1; D gene ambiguous. V shed 0 bases and J shed 3 bases, with 6 bases lying between them. In germline, CDR1 is SGDLS, CDR2 YYNGEE. The CDR3 covers 13 residues. The CDR3 loop is CASSVVSDTEAFF. The CDR3 DNA follows: TGTGCCAGCAGCGTAGTTTCAGACACTGAAGCTTTCTTT.

This clone was recorded a few times. The chain employs TRBV3-1 (or the pseudogene TRBV3-2) and TRBJ2-3; 13 bases fit TRBD2. Trimming cost V 4 bases and J 7 bases; bases outside gene matches: 5. In germline, CDR1 is LGHDT, CDR2 YNNKEL (reference sequence). The CDR3 runs to 15 residues. CDR3 coding DNA: TGTGCCAGCAGCCGTCGGACTAGCGGGGGCCATACGCAGTATTTT. Translation: CASSRRTSGGHTQYF.

This clone occurred a few times. This sequence joins TRBV2 and TRBJ2-7, with 12 bases matching TRBD1. This CDR3 comprises 13 residues. CDR1 is SNHLY and CDR2 is FYNNEI in the germline V gene. Unmatched junction bases numbered 4, after V lost 7 bases and J lost 6 bases. This CDR3 is CASTGTGGGEQYF. CDR3 bases: TGTGCCAGCACCGGGACAGGGGGCGGCGAGCAGTACTTC.

The V and J genes are TRBV29-1 and TRBJ1-1, with a weak D call TRBD1 (5 bases). The germline V gene has CDR1 SQVTM and CDR2 ANQGSEA. The CDR3 sequence is 9 residues long. V lost 5 bases, J lost 11 bases, and 9 bases lay in between. CDR3 in amino acids: CSVQGDAFF. CDR3 sequence (DNA): TGCAGCGTTCAGGGTGACGCTTTCTTT.

CDR3 DNA: TGTGCCAGCAGTTACACGGCTAGCGGGGGGGCGGAGACCCAGTACTTC. This codes for CASSYTASGGAETQYF. The chain is built from TRBV6-2 or TRBV6-3 and TRBJ2-5; 12 bases line up with TRBD2. The CDR3 has 16 amino acids. V shed 2 bases, J shed 5 bases, and the junction held 6 bases outside the gene matches. Germline CDR1 and CDR2: MNHEY and SVGEGT.

V usage is TRBV10-1 and J usage is TRBJ2-5; no clear D gene. Germline CDR1 reads WNHNN; CDR2 reads SYGVQD (reference sequence). The ends were cut back, 2 bases at V and 0 bases at J, with 7 bases in the middle. CDR3 length: 14 amino acids. The chain's CDR3 is CASSEAGNQETQYF. The CDR3 region has the DNA TGCGCCAGCAGTGAGGCAGGCAACCAAGAGACCCAGTACTTC.

The chain uses TRBV3-1 (or the pseudogene TRBV3-2) and TRBJ1-3, with no clear D. Germline-derived CDR1 and CDR2 are LGHDT and YNNKEL (reference sequence). The CDR3 totals 14 residues. The V gene lost 0 bases and the J gene lost 0 bases, with 3 bases spanning the gap. The CDR3: CASSQDNSGNTIYF. The CDR3 nucleotides read TGTGCCAGCAGCCAAGACAACTCTGGAAACACCATATATTTT.

This clone has just a few counts. The chain is built from TRBV30 and TRBJ2-1; 9 bases match TRBD2. J lost 2 bases, V lost 1 base, and 9 bases had no gene match. CDR1 and CDR2 from the germline V gene are GTSNPN and SVGIG (reference sequence). The CDR3 covers 17 residues. CDR3 loop: CAWSGEGGGRAYNEQFF. The CDR3 nucleotides are TGTGCCTGGAGTGGGGAAGGGGGCGGGAGGGCCTACAATGAGCAGTTCTTC.

The V call is TRBV9, the J call TRBJ2-2, with 14 bases identical to TRBD2. Trimming removed 7 bases from V and 4 bases from J; junction bases left unmatched: 9. Germline V gene lookup returns CDR1 SGDLS and CDR2 YYNGEE. The CDR3 has 17 residues. The DNA for the CDR3 is TGTGCCAGCGGGGGACTAGCGGGAGCGGATATCACCGGGGAGCTGTTTTTT. Translating gives CASGGLAGADITGELFF.

This clone was seen just once. The rearrangement joins TRBV3-1 (or the pseudogene TRBV3-2) to TRBJ2-4; TRBD2 is a possible D gene (5 bases). CDR3 length equals 15 residues. CDR1 is LGHDT and CDR2 is YNNKEL in the germline V gene (reference sequence). Trimming removed 4 bases at V and 0 bases at J, with 10 bases between. CDR3 amino acids: CASSPGGLAKNIQYF. DNA for the CDR3: TGTGCCAGCAGCCCGGGTGGACTAGCCAAAAACATTCAGTACTTC.